This TCR beta chain appears in the sequencing data of a study of beta chain features in type 1 diabetes. The overall study: Under 110,000,000 sorted cells were examined across all samples.

Expressed TCRB transcripts were sequenced because the isolated RNA had all been reverse transcribed beforehand. There were approximately 3.5 million reads on average in the naive, central memory and regulatory T cell samples. Assay used: immunoSEQ multiplex PCR; TCRdb lists only in-frame clones, some missing. The data show around 310,000 clones, with roughly 12% seen just once and roughly 0.015% held by the top ten. Central memory, naive, regulatory and stem cell-like memory CD4+ cells were sorted by CD45RO/CCR7/CD25/CD127/CD95/CD27. The CDR3 loop spans 13 amino acids. Germline CDR1 and CDR2: MDHEN and SYDVKM. V lost 6 bases and J lost 6; bases outside the gene matches: 4. Findings of the study overall: In every one of the four CD4+ subsets, TCRB CDR3s were moderately but significantly shorter in Type 1 diabetes patients.

This clone was detected a few times. What it recognizes is unknown. Input material: naive CD4+ T cells from blood. The receptor was isolated from a woman under 30 with type 1 diabetes. The chain carries TRBV28 and TRBJ2-1; 8 bases agree with TRBD2. The CDR3 region is CASRSGGLNEQFF. CDR3 nucleotides: TGTGCCAGCAGATCGGGGGGGCTCAATGAGCAGTTCTTC.